The present T cell receptor (beta chain) was sequenced within a study of cytomegalovirus exposure and HLA in healthy donors. For the study at large: Of the donors genotyped, several hundred in all, about 80% fell in the Caucasian-associated ancestry cluster.

As for this clone: Its antigen is unidentified.

The V end was cut by 6 bases, the J end by 2 bases, with 14 bases between. Looked up from germline, CDR1 is KGHSH and CDR2 is LQKENI. This CDR3 spans 14 amino acids. The primer mix had 60 Vbeta and 13 Jbeta primers. TCRdb keeps only in-frame clones here, not all; method: immunoSEQ multiplex PCR. The data show about 140,000 clones, with 75% to 85% seen just once and over 3% held by the top ten. General observations from the study: 87-base-pair reads could not separate some V segments, including TRBV6-2 and TRBV6-3.

The sequenced sample was PBMCs. The TCR comes from a female donor in good health and CMV-seronegative. The chain recombines TRBV18 with TRBJ2-7; possible D gene TRBD2, 6 bases. DNA of the CDR3: TGTGCCAGCTCCCTTAGCGGCAAGACCTACGAGCAGTACTTC. It specifies CASSLSGKTYEQYF.